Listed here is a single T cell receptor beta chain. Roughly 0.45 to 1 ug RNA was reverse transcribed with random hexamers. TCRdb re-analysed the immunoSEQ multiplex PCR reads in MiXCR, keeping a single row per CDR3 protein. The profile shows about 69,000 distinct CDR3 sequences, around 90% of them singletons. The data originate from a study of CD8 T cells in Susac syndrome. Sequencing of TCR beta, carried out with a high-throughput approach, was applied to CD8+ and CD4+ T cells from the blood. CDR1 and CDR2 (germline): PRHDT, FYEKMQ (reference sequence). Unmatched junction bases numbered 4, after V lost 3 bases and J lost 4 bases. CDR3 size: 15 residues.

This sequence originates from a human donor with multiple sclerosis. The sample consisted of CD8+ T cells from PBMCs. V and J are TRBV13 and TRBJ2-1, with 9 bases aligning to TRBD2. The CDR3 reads CASSFPSGDYNEQFF. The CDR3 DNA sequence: TGTGCCAGCAGCTTCCCTAGCGGGGATTACAATGAGCAGTTCTTC. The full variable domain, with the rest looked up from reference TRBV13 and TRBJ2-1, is AAGVIQSPRHLIKEKRETATLKCYPIPRHDTVYWYQQGPGQDPQFLISFYEKMQSDKGSIPDRFSAQQFSDYHSELNMSSLELGDSALYFCASSFPSGDYNEQFFGPGTRLTVL.